This passage covers 18 T cell receptor beta chains from one sample sequenced in a study of blood T cell repertoires in COVID-19. The protocol was immunoSEQ multiplex PCR, while the TCRdb copy is restricted to in-frame clones and leaves out a portion. The sample holds more than 150,000 clones, around 94% seen once. The sequenced sample consisted of peripheral blood. The receptor source for this set is a man aged 30-40 years with COVID-19, enrolled during active disease.

The V call is TRBV3-1 (or the pseudogene TRBV3-2), the J call TRBJ1-1; possibly TRBD1 for D (6 bases). The CDR3 is 12 residues long. Trimming took off 3 bases at V and 14 bases at J, with 16 bases between the two ends. Germline V lookup: CDR1 LGHDT, CDR2 YNNKEL (reference sequence). CDR3 in DNA: TGTGCCAGCAGCCAGGCACAGGGTCTCGGATTCTTT. This translates into CASSQAQGLGFF.

This chain uses TRBV7-3 with TRBJ1-5, with D perhaps TRBD1 (5 bases). Germline CDR1 reads SGHTA; CDR2 reads FQGTGA. Deletions cut 5 bases from V and 0 bases from J, with 14 bases between. The length of the CDR3 is 16 residues. This CDR3 is CASSPRGFCSNQPQHF. Written as DNA, the CDR3 is TGTGCCAGCAGCCCCCGGGGGTTTTGTAGCAATCAGCCCCAGCATTTT.

In this sample, this clone turned up once. The chain carries TRBV5-6 and TRBJ1-2; D is ambiguous. CDR3 length: 13 residues. The V and J ends lost 0 bases and 1 base respectively, with 4 bases between them. CDR1 SGHDT and CDR2 YYEEEE come from the germline V gene. The CDR3 is CASSLGGNYGYTF. In DNA form, the CDR3 reads TGTGCCAGCAGCTTGGGCGGTAACTATGGCTACACCTTC. Full variable domain (rest looked up from reference TRBV5-6 and TRBJ1-2): DAGVTQSPTHLIKTRGQQVTLRCSPKSGHDTVSWYQQALGQGPQFIFQYYEEEERQRGNFPDRFSGHQFPNYSSELNVNALLLGDSALYLCASSLGGNYGYTFGSGTRLTVV.

This chain's CDR3 is CASSSGQGAIEQFF. The CDR3 coding sequence is TGTGCCAGCAGTTCGGGACAGGGGGCGATTGAGCAGTTCTTC. The J gene is TRBJ2-1, the V gene TRBV6-5; 12 nucleotides agree with TRBD1. With V trimmed by 4 bases and J by 9 bases, 4 bases remained unmatched. CDR1 and CDR2 (germline): MNHEY, SVGAGI. The CDR3 has 14 amino acids.

V usage is TRBV3-1 (or the pseudogene TRBV3-2) and J usage is TRBJ2-1; TRBD2 agrees at 7 bases. Germline V CDR1 and CDR2: LGHDT, YNNKEL (reference sequence). V dropped 4 bases and J dropped 7; count of bases not matched to a gene: 10. This CDR3 comprises 15 residues. Here the CDR3 reads CASSPLGPAGNEQFF. The CDR3 bases are TGTGCCAGCAGCCCCCTGGGGCCAGCGGGGAATGAGCAGTTCTTC.

V usage is TRBV7-2 and J usage is TRBJ1-5, with D possibly being TRBD1 (5 bases). The CDR3 has 15 amino acids. The V and J ends lost 2 bases and 3 bases respectively, with 11 bases between them. Germline values: CDR1 SGHTA, CDR2 FQGNSA. The CDR3 DNA reads as TGTGCCAGCAGCTTACAAGGGGATGACAATCAGCCCCAGCATTTT. It is translated as CASSLQGDDNQPQHF.

The CDR3 spells CASSRTSGGVAKNIQYF. In nucleotides, the CDR3 is TGTGCCAGCAGCCGGACTAGCGGGGGTGTAGCCAAAAACATTCAGTACTTC. The chain employs TRBV3-1 (or the pseudogene TRBV3-2) and TRBJ2-4, with TRBD2 matching 13 bases. Germline trimming cut 4 bases from V and 0 bases from J; bases unmatched to any gene: 3. Germline loops: CDR1 LGHDT, CDR2 YNNKEL (reference sequence). The CDR3 totals 17 residues.

In its sample, this clone was seen once. The rearrangement uses TRBV5-1 and TRBJ1-2; a weak D match, TRBD1 (5 bases). Trimming left V 4 bases short and J 5 bases short, with 12 bases between. Per germline, CDR1 SGHRS and CDR2 YFSETQ. This CDR3 has 13 residues. The CDR3 DNA sequence: TGCGCCAGCAGCCAGGGACTGAGATATGGCTACACCTTC. Protein: CASSQGLRYGYTF. Using reference TRBV5-1 and TRBJ1-2 for the parts outside the CDR3, the full variable domain is KAGVTQTPRYLIKTRGQQVTLSCSPISGHRSVSWYQQTPGQGLQFLFEYFSETQRNKGNFPGRFSGRQFSNSRSEMNVSTLELGDSALYLCASSQGLRYGYTFGSGTRLTVV.

CDR3 DNA: TGTGCCAGCAGCTTACTCAGTGATGGCGGGGAGCTGTTTTTT. Translating it yields CASSLLSDGGELFF. The V gene is TRBV7-9, the J gene TRBJ2-2; D not resolved. V dropped 2 bases and J dropped 7 bases, with 11 bases sitting between them. Germline V lookup: CDR1 SEHNR, CDR2 FQNEAQ (reference sequence). CDR3 length equals 14 residues.

The chain has TRBV14 and TRBJ2-2, with D possibly being TRBD1 (5 bases). From germline, CDR1 is SGHDN and CDR2 FVKESK. This CDR3 has 18 residues. Trimming shortened V by 2 bases and J by 5 bases, and 21 bases separated the two germline ends. The CDR3 sequence: CASSQRRGLTEDTGELFF. The CDR3 nucleotides are TGTGCCAGCAGCCAAAGAAGGGGTCTAACAGAAGATACCGGGGAGCTGTTTTTT.

The chain joins TRBV7-3 to TRBJ1-1; 7 bases align to TRBD1. V shed 5 bases, J shed 1 base, and the junction held 4 bases outside the gene matches. CDR1 and CDR2 from the germline V gene are SGHTA and FQGTGA. The CDR3 is 14 amino acids. Here the CDR3 reads CASSLGTENTEAFF. Here the CDR3 DNA reads TGTGCCAGCAGCCTCGGGACAGAGAACACTGAAGCTTTCTTT.

The V gene is TRBV27, the J gene TRBJ1-2; D is possibly TRBD1 (5 bases). The V end was cut by 5 bases, the J end by 4 bases, with 14 bases between. CDR3 length: 14 residues. Germline lookup yields CDR1 MNHEY and CDR2 SMNVEV (reference sequence). In DNA, the CDR3 is TGTGCCAGCAGTCTCAGGTGGGGGGGCTATGGCTACACCTTC. Protein sequence: CASSLRWGGYGYTF.

The V and J genes are TRBV3-1 (or the pseudogene TRBV3-2) and TRBJ1-6, with unresolved D. The germline V gene has CDR1 LGHDT and CDR2 YNNKEL (reference sequence). Trimming left V 1 base short and J 6 bases short, with 7 bases between. The CDR3 is 14 amino acids. CDR3 sequence: CASSQGAPNSPLHF. The CDR3 DNA is TGTGCCAGCAGCCAAGGAGCCCCTAATTCACCCCTCCACTTT.

The genes are TRBV19 and TRBJ1-5, with TRBD1 matching over 7 bases. The germline V gene encodes CDR1 LNHDA and CDR2 SQIVND (reference sequence). The CDR3 spans 15 residues. The junction had 7 bases not matched to a gene; V was cut back by 3 bases and J by 5 bases. The CDR3 coding sequence is TGTGCCAGTAGTATGGTTCCAGGGGGATATCAGCCCCAGCATTTT. This encodes CASSMVPGGYQPQHF.

The V call is TRBV5-1, the J call TRBJ2-7; D gene unclear. The germline CDR1 and CDR2 sequences are SGHRS and YFSETQ. CDR3 size: 11 residues. V was shortened by 0 bases and J by 7 bases, with 5 bases between the two germline ends. The CDR3 reads CASSLGLEQYF. The DNA of the CDR3 is TGCGCCAGCAGCTTGGGTCTTGAGCAGTACTTC.

The chain recombines TRBV6-4 with TRBJ2-2; D is uncertain. This CDR3 comprises 16 residues. Germline V lookup: CDR1 MRHNA, CDR2 SNTAGT. Trimming took off 0 bases at V and 1 base at J, with 9 bases between the two ends. Here the CDR3 DNA reads TGTGCCAGCAGTGACTCGGCGGAAAAGAACACCGGGGAGCTGTTTTTT. It translates to CASSDSAEKNTGELFF.

J is TRBJ2-2 and V is TRBV5-1, with a possible D match to TRBD1 (5 bases). Deletions cut 4 bases from V and 4 bases from J, with 8 bases between. Germline V gene sequence: CDR1 SGHRS, CDR2 YFSETQ. This CDR3 is built from 13 residues. Here the CDR3 DNA reads TGCGCCAGCAGCAAACAGGTCACCGGGGAGCTGTTTTTT. Amino acid sequence: CASSKQVTGELFF.

V usage is TRBV2 and J usage is TRBJ2-1, with 14 bases lining up with TRBD2. The CDR3 loop spans 16 amino acids. After removal of 4 bases from V and 6 bases from J, the junction contained 5 bases not matched to a gene. Looked up from germline, CDR1 is SNHLY and CDR2 is FYNNEI. CDR3 DNA sequence: TGTGCCAGCAGTGCCCATGGGACTAGCGGGGGCAATGAGCAGTTCTTC. This encodes CASSAHGTSGGNEQFF.